A single sample gave rise to the 18 T cell receptor beta chains below, sequenced in a study of blood T cells in healthy people across ages. A second PCR of 7 to 11 cycles used a sample-barcoded 5' primer and a J-beta primer mix. MiXCR, run by TCRdb on the 5' RACE reads, gives a single entry per CDR3 protein. Here the sample spans some 1.4 million distinct CDR3 sequences, roughly 40% being singletons. Sample: blood. These receptors all come from a woman between 18 and 29 years old in good health.

V is TRBV20-1 and J is TRBJ1-4; 10 nucleotides align to TRBD1. This CDR3 is built from 14 residues. CDR1 and CDR2 (germline): DFQATT, SNEGSKA (reference sequence). Trimming took 1 base from V and 4 from J; bases not matched to a gene: 0. The CDR3 DNA is TGCAGTGCTAGAGGGACAGGGGGTAATGAAAAACTGTTTTTT. It encodes CSARGTGGNEKLFF.

The genes are TRBV6-1 and TRBJ2-7, with D perhaps matching TRBD1 (6 bases). With 2 bases removed from V and 2 bases from J, the gap between germline ends came to 13 bases. Germline CDR1 reads MNHNS; CDR2 reads SASEGT. The CDR3 is 15 residues long. CDR3 loop: CASSEPGHSPYEQYF. In DNA, the CDR3 is TGTGCCAGCAGTGAACCGGGACATAGCCCCTACGAGCAGTACTTC.

The table lists this clonotype with a few counts. The rearrangement links TRBV27 to TRBJ2-3, with TRBD2 as a possible D gene (6 bases). CDR1 is MNHEY and CDR2 is SMNVEV in the germline V gene (reference sequence). The CDR3 consists of 14 residues. Trimming left V 5 bases short and J 6 bases short, with 15 bases between. The CDR3 DNA reads TGTGCCAGCAGTCCCTCGACTAGTCCTGATACGCAGTATTTT. As protein: CASSPSTSPDTQYF.

This clonotype occurred once. CDR3 nucleotides: TGTGCCAGCAGTTTATCCCCGACAGGGGGCACCTATAATTCACCCCTCCACTTT. This sequence encodes CASSLSPTGGTYNSPLHF. J is TRBJ1-6 and V is TRBV27; the match to TRBD1 covers 10 bases. The J segment lost 2 bases and the V segment lost 0 bases, leaving 4 bases of the junction unmatched. Germline V lookup: CDR1 MNHEY, CDR2 SMNVEV (reference sequence). This CDR3 spans 18 amino acids.

This clonotype has a handful of counts. The chain couples TRBV20-1 to TRBJ1-2; D perhaps matches TRBD1 (6 bases). Trimming took off 3 bases at V and 2 bases at J, with 10 bases between the two ends. Per germline, CDR1 DFQATT and CDR2 SNEGSKA (reference sequence). The length of the CDR3 is 13 residues. The CDR3: CSASRDTNYGYTF. The DNA for the CDR3 is TGCAGTGCTAGCCGGGACACAAACTATGGCTACACCTTC.

V is TRBV12-3 or TRBV12-4 and J is TRBJ2-5; 13 bases match TRBD2. There are 18 residues in the CDR3. V shed 7 bases, J shed 2 bases, and the junction held 13 bases outside the gene matches. This CDR3 reads CASNPGLAGIYGQETQYF. The CDR3 region has the DNA TGTGCCAGCAATCCGGGACTAGCGGGAATCTACGGGCAAGAGACCCAGTACTTC.

V is TRBV7-8 and J is TRBJ2-7, with unresolved D. V gave up 4 bases and J gave up 2 bases, with 15 bases separating them. Germline V gene data show CDR1 as SGHVS and CDR2 as FQNEAQ. This CDR3 spans 15 amino acids. Here the CDR3 DNA reads TGTGCCAGCAGCTGGTTACTATTTCTACCCTACGAGCAGTACTTC. Protein product: CASSWLLFLPYEQYF.

This clonotype was counted between two and nine times. V and J are TRBV4-1 and TRBJ2-3; D may be TRBD2 (5 bases). From germline, CDR1 is MGHRA and CDR2 YSYEKL. The CDR3 is 16 residues long. V was shortened by 2 bases and J by 4 bases, with 16 bases between the two germline ends. In nucleotides, the CDR3 is TGCGCCAGCAGCCAACCTCCGACTAAACGGGCAGATACGCAGTATTTT. Amino acids: CASSQPPTKRADTQYF.

V and J are TRBV11-3 and TRBJ2-5; D could derive from TRBD1 or TRBD2 (6 bases each). The J call is doubtful: the DNA matches TRBJ2-7 better. Germline V gene data show CDR1 as SGHNT and CDR2 as YENEEA. The CDR3 sequence is 14 residues long. The CDR3, as DNA: TGTGCCAGCAGCTTAACGGGGGCGTACGACGAGCAGTACTTC. Encoded protein: CASSLTGAYDEQYF.

This clonotype was counted between two and nine times. V usage is TRBV20-1 and J usage is TRBJ2-3; the match to TRBD2 covers 8 bases. Germline CDR1 and CDR2: DFQATT and SNEGSKA (reference sequence). CDR3 length equals 15 residues. Trimming cost V 3 bases and J 1 base; bases outside gene matches: 6. The CDR3 DNA reads TGCAGTGCTAGTCGTAGCGGGGTTCGCACAGATACGCAGTATTTT. Its protein is CSASRSGVRTDTQYF.

J is TRBJ2-1 and V is TRBV5-1; D gene unclear. There are 15 residues in the CDR3. Per the germline V gene, CDR1 is SGHRS and CDR2 is YFSETQ. V lost 0 bases and J lost 2, with 9 bases in between. CDR3 nucleotides: TGCGCCAGCAGCTTGGACGCTCCCGCCTACAATGAGCAGTTCTTC. Protein product: CASSLDAPAYNEQFF.

This clonotype was detected only a few times. The V call is TRBV5-1, the J call TRBJ2-1, with 12 positions matching TRBD2. The CDR3 spans 15 residues. J lost 6 bases, V lost 4 bases, and 5 bases had no gene match. CDR1 and CDR2 from the germline V gene are SGHRS and YFSETQ. Here the CDR3 DNA reads TGCGCCAGCAGCATGACTAGCGGGAGTCCCAATGAGCAGTTCTTC. Translated, it gives CASSMTSGSPNEQFF.

V and J are TRBV21-1 and TRBJ1-6; TRBD1, as called in the table, went unchecked against the DNA. TRBV21-1 is classified as a pseudogene. There are 18 residues in the CDR3. CDR3 DNA: TGTGCCAGCAGCCCCCGGACGGGACAGGGGTTGATGGATTCACCCCTCCACTTT. The encoded protein is CASSPRTGQGLMDSPLHF.

This sequence joins TRBV28 and TRBJ1-6; maybe TRBD1 (5 bases). Germline CDR1 is MDHEN and CDR2 is SYDVKM. There are 13 residues in the CDR3. Between the trimmed V and J ends, which lost 8 bases and 9 bases, there was a span of 14 bases. CDR3 DNA: TGTGCCAGCGGGGGGTCTCGCGGTTCACCCCTCCACTTT. Translated: CASGGSRGSPLHF.

The CDR3: CASSRQGQRNEKLFF. CDR3 DNA sequence: TGTGCCAGCAGCCGGCAGGGACAGAGAAATGAAAAACTGTTTTTT. The chain is built from TRBV3-1 and TRBJ1-4; 7 bases agree with TRBD1. There are 15 residues in the CDR3. V gave up 4 bases and J gave up 5 bases; unmatched junction bases: 7. Looked up from germline, CDR1 is LGHDT and CDR2 is YNNKEL (reference sequence).

The chain uses TRBV6-1 and TRBJ2-7; a possible D gene is TRBD1 (6 bases). V gave up 1 base and J gave up 0 bases, with 19 bases separating them. The CDR3 sequence is 18 residues long. Germline values: CDR1 MNHNS, CDR2 SASEGT. CDR3 sequence: CASSEDLCPGELSYEQYF. The CDR3 region has the DNA TGTGCCAGCAGTGAAGACCTCTGCCCAGGGGAACTCTCCTACGAGCAGTACTTC.

This clonotype was seen only a few times. In DNA form, the CDR3 reads TGTGCCAGCATTCAGGGGGGGACCCAGTACTTC. It translates to CASIQGGTQYF. The chain uses TRBV6-5 and TRBJ2-5; a possible D gene is TRBD1 (7 bases). Germline V gives CDR1 MNHEY, CDR2 SVGAGI. With 7 bases removed from V and 7 bases from J, the gap between germline ends came to 10 bases. This CDR3 has 11 amino acids.

V is TRBV10-3 and J is TRBJ2-5; a weak D match, TRBD2 (5 bases). Near its end, the DNA agrees better with TRBJ2-1, so the J call may be wrong. The CDR3 extends over 11 amino acids. CDR1 ENHRY and CDR2 SYGVKD come from the germline V gene. CDR3 coding DNA: TGTGCCATCGGACTTTCAGAGACCCAGTTCTTC. Its protein product is CAIGLSETQFF.